This T cell receptor beta chain derives from a study of blood T cell repertoires in COVID-19. The authors' processing: Amplification of reference gene primers provided the estimated nucleated cell counts. Sequencing was performed with immunoSEQ multiplex PCR; in TCRdb, only in-frame clones are kept and a portion is missing. V and J calls and clone size follow that table, whereas D and trimming were derived from the DNA. The sample lists roughly 180,000 clones; 80% to 90% were seen once. Per germline, CDR1 ENHRY and CDR2 SYGVKD. With 5 bases removed from V and 0 bases from J, the gap between germline ends came to 10 bases. CDR3 length equals 14 residues.

J is TRBJ1-1 and V is TRBV10-3; D is perhaps TRBD1 (5 bases). This TCR was recovered from a woman in her 40s with COVID-19, enrolled during active disease. Sample: peripheral blood. CDR3 sequence: CAISRGEMNTEAFF. CDR3 coding DNA: TGTGCCATCAGTCGGGGGGAGATGAACACTGAAGCTTTCTTT.